The sequence of this T cell receptor (beta chain) was determined in a study of T cell changes during pregnancy in multiple sclerosis. Profiled with immunoSEQ multiplex PCR; TCRdb holds only in-frame clones, not every one. The sample yields some 52,000 clones, just over 90% seen once. CDR1 MGHRA and CDR2 YSYEKL come from the germline V gene. Trimming removed 1 base at V and 8 bases at J, with 11 bases between. CDR3 length: 13 residues. The chain couples TRBV4-1 to TRBJ1-2; D remains unclear. This receptor was identified in a female donor with multiple sclerosis, enrolled in a pregnancy study. The sample was CD4+ T cells from peripheral blood mononuclear cells, taken before pregnancy. This CDR3 reads CASSQASIYGYTF. CDR3 nucleotides: TGCGCCAGCAGCCAAGCCTCTATCTACGGCTACACCTTC.